This T cell receptor (beta chain) was sequenced for a study of T cell repertoires in cytomegalovirus infection. Germline V gene lookup returns CDR1 SGHVS and CDR2 FNYEAQ. Trimming removed 0 bases at V and 10 bases at J, with 10 bases between. The CDR3 has 13 residues. TCRdb used MiXCR to reprocess the reads, holding one entry per CDR3 protein. The sample has about 470,000 distinct CDR3 sequences, under 45% seen once. With regard to this clonotype: The antigen remains unidentified.

Sequences were derived from cultured PBMCs, sampled from culture after CMV antigen stimulation. The origin of this receptor is a human donor in good health (CMV status not recorded). Some clones in this sample may be carry-over from other donors' samples. The chain recombines TRBV7-6 with TRBJ2-1; D gene uncertain. DNA for the CDR3: TGTGCCAGCAGCTTAGCGAGCAGCCCCGAGCAGTTCTTC. Protein: CASSLASSPEQFF.